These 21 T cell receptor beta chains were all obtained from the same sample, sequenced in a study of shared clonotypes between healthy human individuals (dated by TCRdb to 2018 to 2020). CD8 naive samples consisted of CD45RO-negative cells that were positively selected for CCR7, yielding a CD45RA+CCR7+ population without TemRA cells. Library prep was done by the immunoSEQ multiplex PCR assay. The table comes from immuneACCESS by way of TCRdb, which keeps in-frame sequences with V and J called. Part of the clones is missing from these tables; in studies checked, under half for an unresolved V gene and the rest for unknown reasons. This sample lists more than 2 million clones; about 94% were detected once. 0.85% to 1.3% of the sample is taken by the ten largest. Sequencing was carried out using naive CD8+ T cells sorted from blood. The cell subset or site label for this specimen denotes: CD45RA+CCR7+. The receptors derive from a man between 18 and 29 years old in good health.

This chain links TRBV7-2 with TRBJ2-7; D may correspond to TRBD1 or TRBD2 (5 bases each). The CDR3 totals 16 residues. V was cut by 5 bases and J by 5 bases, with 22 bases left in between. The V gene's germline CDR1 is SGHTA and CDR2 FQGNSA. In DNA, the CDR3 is TGTGCCAGCAGCCTCAGAGGGGTGCCCCCGGAGAACGAGCAGTACTTC. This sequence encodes CASSLRGVPPENEQYF.

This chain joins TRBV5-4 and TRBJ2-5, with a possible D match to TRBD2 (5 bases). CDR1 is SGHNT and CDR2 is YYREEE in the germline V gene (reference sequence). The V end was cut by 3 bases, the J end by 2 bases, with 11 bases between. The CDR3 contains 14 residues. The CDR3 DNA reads TGTGCCAGCAGCTCGGCTTGGACTCAAGAGACCCAGTACTTC. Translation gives CASSSAWTQETQYF.

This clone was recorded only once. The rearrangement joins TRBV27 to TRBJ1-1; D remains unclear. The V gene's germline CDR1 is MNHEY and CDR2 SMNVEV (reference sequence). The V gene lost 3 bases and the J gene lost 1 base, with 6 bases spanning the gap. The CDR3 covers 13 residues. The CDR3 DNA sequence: TGTGCCAGCAGTTTTCGGGCGAACACTGAAGCTTTCTTT. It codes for CASSFRANTEAFF.

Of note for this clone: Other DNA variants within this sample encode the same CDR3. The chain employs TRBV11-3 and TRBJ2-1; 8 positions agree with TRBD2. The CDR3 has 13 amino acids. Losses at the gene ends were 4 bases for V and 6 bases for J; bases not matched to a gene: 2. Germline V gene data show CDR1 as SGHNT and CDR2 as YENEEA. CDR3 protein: CASSSLAGNEQFF. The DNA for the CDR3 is TGTGCCAGCAGCTCGCTAGCGGGCAATGAGCAGTTCTTC.

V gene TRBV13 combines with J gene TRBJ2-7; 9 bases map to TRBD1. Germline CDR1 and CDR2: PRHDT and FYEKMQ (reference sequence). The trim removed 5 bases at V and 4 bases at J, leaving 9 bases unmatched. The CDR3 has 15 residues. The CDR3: CASSASGTGSYEQYF. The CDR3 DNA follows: TGTGCCAGCAGCGCTTCCGGGACAGGGTCATACGAGCAGTACTTC.

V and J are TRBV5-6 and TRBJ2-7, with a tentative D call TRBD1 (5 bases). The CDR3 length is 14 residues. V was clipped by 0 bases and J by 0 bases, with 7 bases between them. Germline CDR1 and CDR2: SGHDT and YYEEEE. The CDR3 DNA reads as TGTGCCAGCAGCTTGGTGACAGTCTCCTACGAGCAGTACTTC. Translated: CASSLVTVSYEQYF.

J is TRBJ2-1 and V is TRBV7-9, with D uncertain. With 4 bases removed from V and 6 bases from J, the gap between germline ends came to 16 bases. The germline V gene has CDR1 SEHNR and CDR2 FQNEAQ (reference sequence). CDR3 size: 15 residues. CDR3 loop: CASSSRGGIVNEQFF. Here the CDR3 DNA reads TGTGCCAGCAGCTCCCGCGGCGGTATCGTCAATGAGCAGTTCTTC.

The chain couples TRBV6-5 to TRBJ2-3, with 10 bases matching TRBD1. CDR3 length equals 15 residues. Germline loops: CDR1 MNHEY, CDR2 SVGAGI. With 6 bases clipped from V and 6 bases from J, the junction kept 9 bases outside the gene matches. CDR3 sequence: CASSSPRTGGDTQYF. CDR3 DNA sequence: TGTGCCAGCAGCTCTCCCAGGACAGGGGGGGATACGCAGTATTTT.

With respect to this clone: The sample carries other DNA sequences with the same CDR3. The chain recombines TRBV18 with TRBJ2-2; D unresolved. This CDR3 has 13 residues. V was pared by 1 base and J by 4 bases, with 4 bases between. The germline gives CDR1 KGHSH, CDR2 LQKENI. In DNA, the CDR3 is TGTGCCAGCTCACCACGTGCCACCGGGGAGCTGTTTTTT. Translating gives CASSPRATGELFF. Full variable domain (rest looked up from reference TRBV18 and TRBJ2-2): NAGVMQNPRHLVRRRGQEARLRCSPMKGHSHVYWYRQLPEEGLKFMVYLQKENIIDESGMPKERFSAEFPKEGPSILRIQQVVRGDSAAYFCASSPRATGELFFGEGSRLTVL.

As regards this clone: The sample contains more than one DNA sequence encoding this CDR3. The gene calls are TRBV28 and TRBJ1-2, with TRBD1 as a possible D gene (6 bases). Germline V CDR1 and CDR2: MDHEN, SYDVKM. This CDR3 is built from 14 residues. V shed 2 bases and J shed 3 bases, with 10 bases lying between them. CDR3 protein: CASSLTGTDYGYTF. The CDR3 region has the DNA TGTGCCAGCAGTTTAACAGGGACGGACTATGGCTACACCTTC.

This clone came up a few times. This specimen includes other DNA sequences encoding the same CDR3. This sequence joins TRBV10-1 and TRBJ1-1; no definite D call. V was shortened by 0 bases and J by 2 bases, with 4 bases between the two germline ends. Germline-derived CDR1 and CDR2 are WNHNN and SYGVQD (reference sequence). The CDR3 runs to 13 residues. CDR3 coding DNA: TGCGCCAGCAGTGAGTCGCTCAACACTGAAGCTTTCTTT. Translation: CASSESLNTEAFF.

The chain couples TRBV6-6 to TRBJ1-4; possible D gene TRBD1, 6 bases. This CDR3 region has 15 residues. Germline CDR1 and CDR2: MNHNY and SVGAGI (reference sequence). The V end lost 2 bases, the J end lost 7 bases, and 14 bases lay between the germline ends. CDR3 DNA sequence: TGTGCCAGCAGTTACCCCCAGGGGAAGGGTGAAAAACTGTTTTTT. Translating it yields CASSYPQGKGEKLFF.

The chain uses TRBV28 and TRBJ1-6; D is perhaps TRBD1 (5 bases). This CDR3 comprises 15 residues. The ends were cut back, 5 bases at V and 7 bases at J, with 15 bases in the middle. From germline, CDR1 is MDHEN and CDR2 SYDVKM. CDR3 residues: CASSPGGSGNSPLHF. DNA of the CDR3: TGTGCCAGCAGTCCCGGGGGATCTGGGAATTCACCCCTCCACTTT.

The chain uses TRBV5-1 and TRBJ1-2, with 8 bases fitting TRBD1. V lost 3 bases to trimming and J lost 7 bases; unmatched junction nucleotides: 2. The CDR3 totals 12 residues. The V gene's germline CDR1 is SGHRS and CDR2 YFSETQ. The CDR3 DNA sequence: TGCGCCAGCAGCTCCGACAGGGGTGGCTACACCTTC. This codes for CASSSDRGGYTF.

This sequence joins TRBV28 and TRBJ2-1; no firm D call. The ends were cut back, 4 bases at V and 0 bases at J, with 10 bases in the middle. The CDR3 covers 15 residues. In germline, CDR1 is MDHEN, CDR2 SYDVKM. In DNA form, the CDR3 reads TGTGCCAGCAGTTCCCCGCCCGTCTCCTACAATGAGCAGTTCTTC. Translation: CASSSPPVSYNEQFF.

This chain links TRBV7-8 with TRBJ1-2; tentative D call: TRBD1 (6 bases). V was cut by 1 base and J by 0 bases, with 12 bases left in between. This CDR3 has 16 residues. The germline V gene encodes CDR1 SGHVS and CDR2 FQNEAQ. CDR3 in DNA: TGTGCCAGCAGCTTAGAAGGGACACAGACTAACTATGGCTACACCTTC. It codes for CASSLEGTQTNYGYTF.

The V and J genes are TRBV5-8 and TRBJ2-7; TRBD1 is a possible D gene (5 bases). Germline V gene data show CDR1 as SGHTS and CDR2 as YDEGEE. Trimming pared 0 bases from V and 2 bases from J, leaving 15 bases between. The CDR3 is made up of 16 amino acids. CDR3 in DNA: TGTGCCAGCAGCTTGGGTACAGGCAGATCGGCCTACGAGCAGTACTTC. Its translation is CASSLGTGRSAYEQYF.

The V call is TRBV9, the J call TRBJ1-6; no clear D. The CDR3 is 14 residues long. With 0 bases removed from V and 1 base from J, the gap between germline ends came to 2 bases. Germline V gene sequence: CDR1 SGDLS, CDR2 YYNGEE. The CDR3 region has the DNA TGTGCCAGCAGCGTAGAATCCTATAATTCACCCCTCCACTTT. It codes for CASSVESYNSPLHF.

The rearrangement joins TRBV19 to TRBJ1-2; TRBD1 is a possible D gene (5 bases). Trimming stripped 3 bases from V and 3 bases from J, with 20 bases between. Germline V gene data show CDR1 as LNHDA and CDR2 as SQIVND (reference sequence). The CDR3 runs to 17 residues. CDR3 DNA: TGTGCCAGTAGTATCAGGGATTTAGGCTCGGGGGACTATGGCTACACCTTC. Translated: CASSIRDLGSGDYGYTF.

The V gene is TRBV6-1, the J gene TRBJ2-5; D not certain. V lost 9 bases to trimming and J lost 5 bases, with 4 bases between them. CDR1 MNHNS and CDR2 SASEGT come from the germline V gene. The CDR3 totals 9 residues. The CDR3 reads CASEETQYF. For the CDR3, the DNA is TGTGCCAGTGAGGAGACCCAGTACTTC.

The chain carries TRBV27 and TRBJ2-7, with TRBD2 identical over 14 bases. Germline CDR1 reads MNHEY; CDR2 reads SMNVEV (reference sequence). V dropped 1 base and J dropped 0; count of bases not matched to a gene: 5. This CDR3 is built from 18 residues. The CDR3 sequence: CASSLYGTSGGVSYEQYF. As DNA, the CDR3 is TGTGCCAGCAGTTTATACGGGACTAGCGGGGGTGTCTCCTACGAGCAGTACTTC.